Listed here are 27 T cell receptor beta chains from one sample, sequenced in a study of shared clonotypes between healthy human individuals (dated by TCRdb to 2018 to 2020). Libraries were made using the immunoSEQ multiplex PCR assay. TCRdb mirrors the immuneACCESS table, restricted to in-frame sequences. Some clones are absent from its copies; in checked studies, under half trace to an unresolved V gene, and the reason for the others is unknown. The sample records 1 million to 1.3 million clones, 75% to 80% of which are singletons. Around 0.6% of the sample comes from the top ten. Sequencing was carried out using memory CD4+ T cells from PBMCs. The cell subset or site label, read with the paper, signifies: CD45RA-negative fraction. These receptors were collected from a man between 18 and 29 years old in good health. Some clones in this sample may be carry-over from other donors' samples.

This clone occurred a few times. This rearrangement joins TRBV29-1 to TRBJ2-2; TRBD1 agrees at 8 bases. Germline V gene data show CDR1 as SQVTM and CDR2 as ANQGSEA. The CDR3 is made up of 17 amino acids. Unmatched junction bases numbered 14, after V lost 7 bases and J lost 1 base. The DNA of the CDR3 is TGCAGCGCTGGAGGTAGTACCGGGACAGGGAACACCGGGGAGCTGTTTTTT. Residues: CSAGGSTGTGNTGELFF.

The chain is built from TRBV2 and TRBJ2-7; 10 bases map to TRBD1. CDR1 is SNHLY and CDR2 is FYNNEI in the germline V gene. V was clipped by 11 bases and J by 6 bases; unmatched bases: 16. The CDR3 extends over 15 amino acids. CDR3 sequence: CARTRQKTGGIEQYF. CDR3 in DNA: TGTGCCCGCACGAGACAAAAGACAGGGGGCATCGAGCAGTACTTC.

As concerns this clone: Since no conserved phenylalanine or tryptophan closes the CDR3, a read error is the likely cause. The limits of the CDR3 on the DNA are not certain, so only TCRdb's listed CDR3 is given. V and J are TRBV29-1 and TRBJ1-1. Germline values: CDR1 SQVTM, CDR2 ANQGSEA. The CDR3 extends over 11 residues, inclusive of both ends. CDR3 sequence reads: CSVEGGATFLS.

This chain connects TRBV5-1 to TRBJ1-2, with 8 bases identical to TRBD1. The germline gives CDR1 SGHRS, CDR2 YFSETQ. V gave up 4 bases and J gave up 0 bases; unmatched junction bases: 5. The CDR3 is 15 amino acids. CDR3 nucleotides: TGCGCCAGCAGCAACGGACAGGGAGCTAACTATGGCTACACCTTC. It codes for CASSNGQGANYGYTF.

V gene TRBV2 combines with J gene TRBJ1-3; TRBD1 aligns across 7 bases. CDR3 size: 15 residues. Germline loops: CDR1 SNHLY, CDR2 FYNNEI. J lost 3 bases, V lost 5 bases, and 7 bases had no gene match. The CDR3, as DNA: TGTGCCAGCAGTTACCAGGGGGGGAGTGGAAACACCATATATTTT. It specifies CASSYQGGSGNTIYF.

This clone is a singleton in its sample. V and J are TRBV5-1 and TRBJ2-5, with TRBD1 matching over 10 bases. The CDR3 contains 17 residues. V dropped 0 bases and J dropped 1; count of bases not matched to a gene: 6. The germline gives CDR1 SGHRS, CDR2 YFSETQ. The CDR3 DNA sequence: TGCGCCAGCAGCTTGGGGACAGGGGGGGCCCCCCAAGAGACCCAGTACTTC. Translation: CASSLGTGGAPQETQYF.

The chain carries TRBV2 and TRBJ2-5; no clear D. The CDR3 is made up of 13 amino acids. Deletions cut 7 bases from V and 0 bases from J, with 9 bases between. Germline loops: CDR1 SNHLY, CDR2 FYNNEI. The CDR3 DNA sequence: TGTGCCAGCATACCCACGTACCAAGAGACCCAGTACTTC. It codes for CASIPTYQETQYF. Drawing the rest from reference TRBV2 and TRBJ2-5, the complete variable domain is EPEVTQTPSHQVTQMGQEVILRCVPISNHLYFYWYRQILGQKVEFLVSFYNNEISEKSEIFDDQFSVERPDGSNFTLKIRSTKLEDSAMYFCASIPTYQETQYFGPGTRLLVL.

The chain is built from TRBV4-1 and TRBJ1-1, with no clear D. The germline V and J ends were trimmed by 4 bases and 1 base, with 22 bases remaining between them. CDR3 size: 18 residues. CDR1 and CDR2 from the germline V gene are MGHRA and YSYEKL. CDR3 DNA sequence: TGCGCCAGCAGCCCCACCCGGCGGATTCCTAGGCAGAACACTGAAGCTTTCTTT. Translated: CASSPTRRIPRQNTEAFF.

The gene calls are TRBV5-8 and TRBJ1-1; D gene uncertain. CDR1 and CDR2 from the germline V gene are SGHTS and YDEGEE. V was clipped by 2 bases and J by 10 bases, with 9 bases between them. The CDR3 length is 11 residues. In DNA, the CDR3 is TGTGCCAGCAGCTTTAAGCCAGGAGCTTTCTTT. Translating it yields CASSFKPGAFF.

In its sample, this clone was seen a few times. The chain is built from TRBV10-1 and TRBJ1-1; no definite D call. V gave up 3 bases and J gave up 5 bases, with 7 bases separating them. The CDR3 totals 12 residues. Germline lookup yields CDR1 WNHNN and CDR2 SYGVQD (reference sequence). CDR3 sequence: CASSDSWTEAFF. DNA for the CDR3: TGCGCCAGCAGTGATTCCTGGACTGAAGCTTTCTTT.

As regards this clone: The identical CDR3 is also encoded by other nucleotide sequences in the sample. The V gene is TRBV2, the J gene TRBJ2-1; D unclear. Germline V gene lookup returns CDR1 SNHLY and CDR2 FYNNEI. V lost 6 bases and J lost 0, with 6 bases in between. The CDR3 has 13 residues. The CDR3 is CASRDSSYNEQFF. CDR3 in DNA: TGTGCCAGCAGAGATAGCTCCTACAATGAGCAGTTCTTC.

This chain connects TRBV19 to TRBJ2-5, with D possibly matching TRBD1 (6 bases). Trimming left V 5 bases short and J 5 bases short, with 9 bases between. The CDR3 extends over 12 amino acids. Germline CDR1 reads LNHDA; CDR2 reads SQIVND (reference sequence). Here the CDR3 DNA reads TGTGCCAGTAGTGGGGGCGGGGAGACCCAGTACTTC. It yields the protein CASSGGGETQYF.

This chain uses TRBV5-1 with TRBJ2-5, with 8 bases identical to TRBD1. Trimming cost V 4 bases and J 3 bases; bases outside gene matches: 5. The CDR3 has 14 residues. Germline V lookup: CDR1 SGHRS, CDR2 YFSETQ. The CDR3 bases are TGCGCCAGCAGCCACCAACAGGGGGAAGAGACCCAGTACTTC. This translates into CASSHQQGEETQYF. Variable domain in full (rest from reference TRBV5-1 and TRBJ2-5): KAGVTQTPRYLIKTRGQQVTLSCSPISGHRSVSWYQQTPGQGLQFLFEYFSETQRNKGNFPGRFSGRQFSNSRSEMNVSTLELGDSALYLCASSHQQGEETQYFGPGTRLLVL.

This clone was detected a few times. A much larger clone sits a single nucleotide away, making a read error possible. The same CDR3 can be traced to other DNA sequences in this sample. The chain uses TRBV28 and TRBJ2-5; D unresolved. The germline V gene has CDR1 MDHEN and CDR2 SYDVKM. CDR3 length: 11 amino acids. V was cut by 2 bases and J by 5 bases, with 3 bases left in between. The CDR3 here is CASSLEETQYF. The DNA of the CDR3 is TGTGCCAGCAGTTTAGAGGAGACCCAGTACTTC.

The chain couples TRBV7-9 to TRBJ2-1; D remains ambiguous. The V gene's germline CDR1 is SEHNR and CDR2 FQNEAQ (reference sequence). V lost 5 bases to trimming and J lost 8 bases, with 10 bases between them. CDR3 length: 12 amino acids. This CDR3 reads CASSGLSDEQFF. The CDR3 DNA reads as TGTGCCAGCAGCGGTCTATCCGATGAGCAGTTCTTC.

This clone was seen more than once but under ten times. This chain links TRBV30 with TRBJ1-1, with TRBD1 identical over 7 bases. Per the germline V gene, CDR1 is GTSNPN and CDR2 is SVGIG (reference sequence). CDR3 length equals 14 residues. With 5 bases clipped from V and 4 bases from J, the junction kept 10 bases outside the gene matches. The CDR3 DNA follows: TGTGCCTGGTGGTACAGGGGTATGGTCACTGAAGCTTTCTTT. Protein sequence: CAWWYRGMVTEAFF.

The gene calls are TRBV5-1 and TRBJ1-1, with 8 bases that match TRBD1. This CDR3 contains 13 residues. Trimming removed 7 bases from V and 3 bases from J; junction bases left unmatched: 5. Germline CDR1 and CDR2: SGHRS and YFSETQ. For the CDR3, the DNA is TGCGCCAGCGGGGTGACAGGGGACACTGAAGCTTTCTTT. Amino acid sequence: CASGVTGDTEAFF.

The chain is built from TRBV5-1 and TRBJ1-3; 11 bases fit TRBD1. The junction had 13 bases not matched to a gene; V was cut back by 4 bases and J by 1 base. Per the germline V gene, CDR1 is SGHRS and CDR2 is YFSETQ. CDR3 size: 19 residues. CDR3 region: CASSLGTGGSGASGNTIYF. CDR3 sequence (DNA): TGCGCCAGCAGCCTCGGGACAGGGGGTTCCGGAGCGTCTGGAAACACCATATATTTT.

V and J are TRBV28 and TRBJ2-3; 12 positions match TRBD2. J gave up 4 bases and V 8 bases, and 10 bases lay outside the gene matches. Germline V gives CDR1 MDHEN, CDR2 SYDVKM. The CDR3 runs to 16 residues. The CDR3 is CASQPPRLAGADTQYF. The CDR3 DNA sequence: TGTGCCAGCCAACCCCCCCGACTAGCGGGAGCAGATACGCAGTATTTT.

J is TRBJ2-2 and V is TRBV6-5; 9 nucleotides match TRBD2. This CDR3 region has 15 residues. CDR1 is MNHEY and CDR2 is SVGAGI in the germline V gene. V lost 10 bases and J lost 5; bases outside the gene matches: 11. The CDR3 nucleotides read TGTGCCATCGGGGGCGCTAGCGGGGCGACCGGGGAGCTGTTTTTT. Translating gives CAIGGASGATGELFF.

The chain combines TRBV18 with TRBJ2-5, with 8 positions matching TRBD2. The CDR3 sequence is 14 residues long. Germline V CDR1 and CDR2: KGHSH, LQKENI. The V gene end was trimmed by 3 bases and the J gene end by 9 bases; junction bases not matched to a gene: 9. The CDR3 DNA sequence: TGTGCCAGCTCACCCCTTCCCCGGGAGGGACCCCAGTACTTC. This translates into CASSPLPREGPQYF.

The V and J genes are TRBV5-4 and TRBJ2-3, with TRBD1 as a possible D gene (5 bases). The CDR3 totals 15 residues. V was cut by 1 base and J by 4 bases, with 13 bases left in between. CDR1 and CDR2 from the germline V gene are SGHNT and YYREEE (reference sequence). The CDR3 here is CASSLPGSVSDTQYF. DNA for the CDR3: TGTGCCAGCAGCTTGCCAGGGTCCGTATCAGATACGCAGTATTTT.

The chain carries TRBV7-8 and TRBJ1-2; TRBD1 matches 11 bases. The CDR3 length is 15 residues. The ends lost 1 base at V and 8 bases at J; junction bases unmatched: 6. In germline, CDR1 is SGHVS, CDR2 FQNEAQ. The DNA for the CDR3 is TGTGCCAGCAGCTTAGGAGGACAGGGGGCTTACGGCTACACCTTC. Translated, it gives CASSLGGQGAYGYTF. Full variable domain (remainder filled in from reference TRBV7-8 and TRBJ1-2): GAGVSQSPRYKVAKRGQDVALRCDPISGHVSLFWYQQALGQGPEFLTYFQNEAQLDKSGLPSDRFFAERPEGSVSTLKIQRTQQEDSAVYLCASSLGGQGAYGYTFGSGTRLTVV.

The chain is built from TRBV18 and TRBJ1-2, with D possibly TRBD1 on 5 matching bases. Germline assignment: CDR1 KGHSH and CDR2 LQKENI. Trimming removed 2 bases at V and 3 bases at J, with 22 bases between. This CDR3 is 18 amino acids long. CDR3 protein: CASSPNGSGLRIDYGYTF. CDR3 coding DNA: TGTGCCAGCTCACCAAACGGTTCGGGACTGAGGATCGACTATGGCTACACCTTC.

The chain recombines TRBV7-2 with TRBJ2-3; 11 positions match TRBD2. In germline, CDR1 is SGHTA, CDR2 FQGNSA. The trim removed 5 bases at V and 1 base at J, leaving 5 bases unmatched. This CDR3 is built from 16 residues. This CDR3 is CASSRLAGIRTDTQYF. The CDR3 DNA reads TGTGCCAGCAGCCGACTAGCGGGGATACGCACAGATACGCAGTATTTT.

This clone was counted once. This sequence joins TRBV4-3 and TRBJ2-5; the D is unclear. CDR3 length equals 13 residues. V was cut by 0 bases and J by 6 bases, with 8 bases left in between. Germline CDR1 reads LGHNA; CDR2 reads YSLEER. The CDR3 is CASSQDVRQTQYF. CDR3 nucleotides: TGCGCCAGCAGCCAAGACGTGCGACAGACCCAGTACTTC.

This clone was seen a few times. This rearrangement joins TRBV7-6 to TRBJ2-7; tentatively, D is TRBD2 (5 bases). The CDR3 is 14 residues long. Looked up from germline, CDR1 is SGHVS and CDR2 is FNYEAQ. The V end was cut by 5 bases, the J end by 4 bases, with 15 bases between. Written as DNA, the CDR3 is TGTGCCAGCAGCATCGACCGAGGGTGGTACGAGCAGTACTTC. As protein: CASSIDRGWYEQYF.